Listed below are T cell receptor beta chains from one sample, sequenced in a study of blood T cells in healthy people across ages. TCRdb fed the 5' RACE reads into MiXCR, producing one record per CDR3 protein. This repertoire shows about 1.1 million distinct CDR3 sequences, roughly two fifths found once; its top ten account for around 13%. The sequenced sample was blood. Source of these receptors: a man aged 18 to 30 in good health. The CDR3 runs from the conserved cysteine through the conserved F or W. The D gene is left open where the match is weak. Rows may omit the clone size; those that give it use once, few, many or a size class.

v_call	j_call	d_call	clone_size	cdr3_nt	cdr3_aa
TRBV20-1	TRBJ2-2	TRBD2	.	TGCAGTGCTCGACCGGGGGGGCGATCCGGGGAGCTGTTTTTT	CSARPGGRSGELFF
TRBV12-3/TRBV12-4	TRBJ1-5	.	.	TGTGCCAGCAGTTTCAGGGGCTCCCAGCATTTT	CASSFRGSQHF
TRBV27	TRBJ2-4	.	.	TGTGCCAGCAGTCCAGGGCCCATCGGAGAGCAGTACTTC	CASSPGPIGEQYF
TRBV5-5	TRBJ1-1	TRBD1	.	TGTGCCGGCAGTCCGACAGGGGGCTTTCTTATGAACACTGAAGCTTTCTTT	CAGSPTGGFLMNTEAFF
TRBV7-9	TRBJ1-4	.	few	TGTGCCAGCAGCTTCACTCAAAGTGGGACACAGGGAGAAAAACTGTTTTTT	CASSFTQSGTQGEKLFF
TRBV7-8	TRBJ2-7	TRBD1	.	TGTGCCGGCAGCTCCCGACAGGGTACCTACGAGCAGTACTTC	CAGSSRQGTYEQYF
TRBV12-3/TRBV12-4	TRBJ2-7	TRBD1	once	TGTGCCAGCAGCAACCCGGGACAGGGCGGGAATGAGCAGTACTTC	CASSNPGQGGNEQYF
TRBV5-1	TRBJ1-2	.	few	TGCGCCAGCACCCCCGGAGGGATTCATGGCTACACCTTC	CASTPGGIHGYTF
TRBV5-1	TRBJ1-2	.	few	TGCGCCAGTAGCTTGGACGGTTCCGGGGGCTACACCTTC	CASSLDGSGGYTF
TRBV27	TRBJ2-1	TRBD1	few	TGTGCCAGCAGTTCGACAGGGAATTCCTACAATGAGCAGTTCTTC	CASSSTGNSYNEQFF
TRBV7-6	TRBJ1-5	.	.	TGTGCCAGCAGCGACGGAGGGTTCAATCAGCCCCAGCATTTT	CASSDGGFNQPQHF
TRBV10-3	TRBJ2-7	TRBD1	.	TGTGCCATCAGTGAGCCGGGGGGACAGGGAGGGTCGTACGAGCAGTACTTC	CAISEPGGQGGSYEQYF
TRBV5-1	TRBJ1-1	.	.	TGCGCCAGCGGGGACCAGCGGAACACTGAAGCTTTCTTT	CASGDQRNTEAFF
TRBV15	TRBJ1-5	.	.	TGTGCCACCAGCAGAGCGGGAATCAATCAGCCCCAGCATTTT	CATSRAGINQPQHF
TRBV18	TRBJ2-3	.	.	TGTGCCAACTCGCCACAGGGCACAGATACGCAGTATTTT	CANSPQGTDTQYF
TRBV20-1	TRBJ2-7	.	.	TGCAGAGCTAGAGACCGACAGGCAGTCTACAATGAGCAGTACTTC	CRARDRQAVYNEQYF
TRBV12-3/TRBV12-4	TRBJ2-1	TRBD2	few	TGTGCCAGCAGCCGGGACCGACTAGCGGAGCAGTTCTTC	CASSRDRLAEQFF
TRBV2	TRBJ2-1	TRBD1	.	TGTGCCAGCTTGACAGGGAAAAATGAGCAGTTCTTC	CASLTGKNEQFF
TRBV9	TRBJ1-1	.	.	TGTGCCAGCAGCGCCTTGACCGCGGAGGCTTTCTTT	CASSALTAEAFF
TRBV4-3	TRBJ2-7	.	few	TGCGCCAGCAGCCAAGAGCAGGGGAACGAGCAGTACTTC	CASSQEQGNEQYF
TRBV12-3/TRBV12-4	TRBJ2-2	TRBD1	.	TGTGCCAGCAGGGGACAGCTCCTTGGCACCGGGGAGCTGTTTTTT	CASRGQLLGTGELFF
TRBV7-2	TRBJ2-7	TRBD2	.	TGTGCCGGCAGCTCAGCGGGGGGGGACTACGAGCAGTACTTC	CAGSSAGGDYEQYF
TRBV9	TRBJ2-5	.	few	TGTGCCAGCAGCCAAGGGGACGTAAGGGGGGAGACCCAGTACTTC	CASSQGDVRGETQYF
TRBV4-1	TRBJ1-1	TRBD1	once	TGCGCCAGCACCCGGATGATGGACAGGACAAGGAACACTGAAGCTTTCTTT	CASTRMMDRTRNTEAFF